The T cell receptor beta chain described here comes from a study of T cell responses to AZD1222 COVID-19 vaccine. In the study overall: Pooled samples include second doses given at about 4 or 12 weeks. Points from the study as a whole: Targets within unmutated variant regions were reportedly found for nearly half of spike-specific TCRs. Every sample of the repertoires postdated the peak T cell response. Recipients of AZD1222 seropositive at baseline numbered only 6 or 7.

Worth noting for this clone: What it binds is not known.

The data were produced by immunoSEQ multiplex PCR, yet TCRdb's version contains in-frame clones alone and is incomplete. The data show 90,000 to 100,000 clones, approximately 88% seen once. The sequences come from peripheral blood, collected on day 0 of AZD1222 vaccination. The clonotype was recovered from an adult in good health.

The CDR3 reads CASSLDPGTGKRQTQYF. Here the CDR3 DNA reads TGTGCCAGCAGTTTAGACCCCGGGACAGGGAAAAGACAGACCCAGTACTTC. V and J are TRBV9 and TRBJ2-5; 9 bases line up with TRBD1. The CDR3 has 17 amino acids. J lost 6 bases, V lost 5 bases, and 17 bases had no gene match. Germline CDR1 and CDR2: SGDLS and YYNGEE.